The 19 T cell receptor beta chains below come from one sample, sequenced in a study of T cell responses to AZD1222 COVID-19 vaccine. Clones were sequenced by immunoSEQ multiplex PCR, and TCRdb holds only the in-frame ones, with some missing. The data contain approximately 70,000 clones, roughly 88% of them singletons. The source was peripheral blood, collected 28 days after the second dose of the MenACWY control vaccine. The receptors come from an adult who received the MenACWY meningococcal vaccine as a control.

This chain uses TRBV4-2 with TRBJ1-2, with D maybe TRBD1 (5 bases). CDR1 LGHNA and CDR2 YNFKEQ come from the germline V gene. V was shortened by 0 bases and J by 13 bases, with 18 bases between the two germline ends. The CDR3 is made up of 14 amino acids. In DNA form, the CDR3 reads TGTGCCAGCAGCCAAGATCGCTTGGACACGAAAGGCACCTTC. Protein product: CASSQDRLDTKGTF.

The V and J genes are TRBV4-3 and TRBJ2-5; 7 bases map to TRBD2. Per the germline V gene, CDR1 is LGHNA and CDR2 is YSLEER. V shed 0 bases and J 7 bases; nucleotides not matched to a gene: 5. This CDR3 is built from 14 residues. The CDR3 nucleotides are TGCGCCAGCAGCCAAGAGGGCCGCGGGGGGACCCAGTACTTC. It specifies CASSQEGRGGTQYF.

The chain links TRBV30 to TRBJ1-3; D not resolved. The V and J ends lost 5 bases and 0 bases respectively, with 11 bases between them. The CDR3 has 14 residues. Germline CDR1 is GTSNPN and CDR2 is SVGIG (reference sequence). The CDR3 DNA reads TGTGCCTGGGTTCAGGTCCGCTCTGGAAACACCATATATTTT. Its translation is CAWVQVRSGNTIYF.

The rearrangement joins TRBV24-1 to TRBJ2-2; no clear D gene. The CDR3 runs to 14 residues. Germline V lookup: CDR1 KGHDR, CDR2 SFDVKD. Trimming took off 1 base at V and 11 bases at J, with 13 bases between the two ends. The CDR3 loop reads CATSDLRKADELFF. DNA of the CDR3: TGTGCCACCAGTGATTTAAGGAAGGCAGACGAGCTGTTTTTT.

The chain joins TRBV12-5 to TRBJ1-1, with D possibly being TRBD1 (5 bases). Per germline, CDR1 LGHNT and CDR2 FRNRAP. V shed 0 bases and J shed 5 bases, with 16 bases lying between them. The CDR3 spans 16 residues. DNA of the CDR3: TGTGCTAGTGGTTTGGTTCTTAGCCAGGGAGGGACTGAAGCTTTCTTT. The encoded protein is CASGLVLSQGGTEAFF.

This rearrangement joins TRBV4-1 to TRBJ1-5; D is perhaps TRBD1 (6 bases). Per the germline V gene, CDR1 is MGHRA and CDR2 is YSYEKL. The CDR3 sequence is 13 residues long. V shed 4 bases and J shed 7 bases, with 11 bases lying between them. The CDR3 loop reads CASSLQGGQPQHF. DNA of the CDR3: TGCGCCAGCAGCCTACAGGGTGGCCAGCCCCAGCATTTT.

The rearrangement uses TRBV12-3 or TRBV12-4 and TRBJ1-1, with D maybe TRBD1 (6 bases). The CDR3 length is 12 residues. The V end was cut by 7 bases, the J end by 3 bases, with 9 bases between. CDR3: CASTPGDTEAFF. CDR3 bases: TGTGCCAGCACCCCAGGGGACACTGAAGCTTTCTTT.

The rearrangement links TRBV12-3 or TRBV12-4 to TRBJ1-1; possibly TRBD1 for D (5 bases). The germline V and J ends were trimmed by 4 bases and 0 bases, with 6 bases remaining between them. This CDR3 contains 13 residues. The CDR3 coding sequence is TGTGCCAGCAGTTACAGGATGAACACTGAAGCTTTCTTT. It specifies CASSYRMNTEAFF.

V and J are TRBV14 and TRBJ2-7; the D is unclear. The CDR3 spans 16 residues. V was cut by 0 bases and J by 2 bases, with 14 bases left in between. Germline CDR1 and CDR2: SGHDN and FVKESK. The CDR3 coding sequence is TGTGCCAGCAGCCAAGATAGGACGGCCGATACCTACGAGCAGTACTTC. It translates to CASSQDRTADTYEQYF.

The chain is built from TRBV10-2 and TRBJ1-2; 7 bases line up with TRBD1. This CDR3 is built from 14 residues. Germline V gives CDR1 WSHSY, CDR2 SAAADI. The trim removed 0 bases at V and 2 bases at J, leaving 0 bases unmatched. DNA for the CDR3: TGCGCCAGCAGTGAGTCGGGACAGAACTATGGCTACACCTTC. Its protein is CASSESGQNYGYTF.

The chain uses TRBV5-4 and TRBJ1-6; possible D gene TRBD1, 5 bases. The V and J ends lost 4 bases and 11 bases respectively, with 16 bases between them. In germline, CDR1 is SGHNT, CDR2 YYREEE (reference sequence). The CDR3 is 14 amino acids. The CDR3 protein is CASSRDGSRAPLHF. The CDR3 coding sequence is TGTGCCAGCAGCCGGGACGGCTCCCGGGCACCCCTCCACTTT.

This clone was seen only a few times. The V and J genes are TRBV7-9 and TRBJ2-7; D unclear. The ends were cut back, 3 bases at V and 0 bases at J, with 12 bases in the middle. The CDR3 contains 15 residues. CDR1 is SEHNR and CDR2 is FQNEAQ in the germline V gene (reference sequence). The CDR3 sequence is CASSFQSDYSYEQYF. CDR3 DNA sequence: TGTGCCAGCAGCTTCCAGTCAGATTACTCCTACGAGCAGTACTTC.

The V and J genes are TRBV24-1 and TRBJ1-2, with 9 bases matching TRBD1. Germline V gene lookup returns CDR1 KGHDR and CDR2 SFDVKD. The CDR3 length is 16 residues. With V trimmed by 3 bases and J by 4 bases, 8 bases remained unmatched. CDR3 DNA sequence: TGTGCCACCAGTGATACAACACAGGGGGCCGGCTATGGCTACACCTTC. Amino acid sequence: CATSDTTQGAGYGYTF.

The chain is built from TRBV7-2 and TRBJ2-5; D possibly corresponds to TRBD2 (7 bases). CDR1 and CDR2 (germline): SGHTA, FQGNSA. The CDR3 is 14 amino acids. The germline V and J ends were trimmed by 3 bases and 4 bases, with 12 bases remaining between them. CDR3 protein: CASSFNGGPETQYF. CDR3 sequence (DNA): TGTGCCAGCAGCTTTAACGGGGGGCCAGAGACCCAGTACTTC.

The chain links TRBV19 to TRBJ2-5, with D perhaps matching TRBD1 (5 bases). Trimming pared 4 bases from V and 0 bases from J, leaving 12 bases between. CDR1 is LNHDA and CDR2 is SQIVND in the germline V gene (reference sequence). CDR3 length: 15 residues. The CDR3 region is CASSTQTVYQETQYF. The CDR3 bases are TGTGCCAGTAGTACCCAGACAGTGTACCAAGAGACCCAGTACTTC.

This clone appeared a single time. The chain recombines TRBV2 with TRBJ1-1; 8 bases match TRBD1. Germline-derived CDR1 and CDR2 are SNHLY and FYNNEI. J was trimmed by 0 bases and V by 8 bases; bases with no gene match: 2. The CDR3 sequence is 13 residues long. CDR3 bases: TGTGCCAGCCGACAGGGGATGAACACTGAAGCTTTCTTT. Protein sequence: CASRQGMNTEAFF.

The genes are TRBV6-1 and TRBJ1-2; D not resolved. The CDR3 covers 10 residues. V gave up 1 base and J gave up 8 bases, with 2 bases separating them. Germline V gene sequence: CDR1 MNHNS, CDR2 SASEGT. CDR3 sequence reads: CASSEGGYTF. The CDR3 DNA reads TGTGCCAGCAGTGAAGGAGGCTACACCTTC.

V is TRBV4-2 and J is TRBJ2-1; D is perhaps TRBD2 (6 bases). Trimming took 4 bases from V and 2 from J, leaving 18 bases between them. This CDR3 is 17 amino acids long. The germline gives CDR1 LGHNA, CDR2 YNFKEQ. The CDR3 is CASSPGGVADAYNEQFF. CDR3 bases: TGTGCCAGCAGCCCGGGTGGGGTAGCGGACGCCTACAATGAGCAGTTCTTC.

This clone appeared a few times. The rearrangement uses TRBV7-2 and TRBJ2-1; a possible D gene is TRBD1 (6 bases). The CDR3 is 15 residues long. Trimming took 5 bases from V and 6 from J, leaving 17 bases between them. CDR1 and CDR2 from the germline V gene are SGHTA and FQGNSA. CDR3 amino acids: CASSLDMTGPNEQFF. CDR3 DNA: TGTGCCAGCAGCCTCGATATGACAGGCCCCAATGAGCAGTTCTTC.